Listed below are T cell receptor beta chains from one sample, sequenced in a study of immune evolution from preneoplasia to lung adenocarcinoma. Using immunoSEQ multiplex PCR, the repertoire was profiled, and TCRdb retains in-frame clones only, with some absent. The sample has 3,500 to 4,500 clones, over 75% seen once; the top ten hold 14%. Sequenced input: FFPE adjacent normal lung tissue. The receptor source for this set is a person aged 60 to 80 with lung adenocarcinoma. Both conserved end residues are part of each CDR3. D genes are given only for firm matches. Clone size is shown for a subset of rows, as once, few, many or a class of expanded clone.

V gene: TRBV29-1; D gene: .; clone size: .; J gene: TRBJ1-5; CDR3 DNA: TGCAGCGTTCAGGGACAAACGGGGCCCCAGCATTTT; CDR3 protein: CSVQGQTGPQHF
V gene: TRBV5-8; D gene: .; clone size: once; J gene: TRBJ2-1; CDR3 DNA: TGTGCCAGCAGCTTGGTACCGGGCCGGCAGTTCTTC; CDR3 protein: CASSLVPGRQFF
V gene: TRBV19; D gene: .; clone size: .; J gene: TRBJ2-1; CDR3 DNA: TGTGCCAGTTGGTCCCCAACGGGGCATACCCGTGGTGAGTTCTTC; CDR3 protein: CASWSPTGHTRGEFF
V gene: TRBV4-1; D gene: TRBD2; clone size: few; J gene: TRBJ2-1; CDR3 DNA: TGCGCCAGCAGCAGGTCTAGCGGGAGCGGGTCCTACAATGAGCAGTTCTTC; CDR3 protein: CASSRSSGSGSYNEQFF
V gene: TRBV28; D gene: .; clone size: .; J gene: TRBJ1-2; CDR3 DNA: TGTGCCAGCACCCCCCCTACAGGCTACACCTTC; CDR3 protein: CASTPPTGYTF
V gene: TRBV5-1; D gene: TRBD2; clone size: .; J gene: TRBJ2-2; CDR3 DNA: TGCGCCAGCAGCTTAACCGGGACTAGCAGGATTGGGACCGGGGAGCTGTTTTTT; CDR3 protein: CASSLTGTSRIGTGELFF
V gene: TRBV30; D gene: TRBD1; clone size: .; J gene: TRBJ1-1; CDR3 DNA: TGTGCCTGGAACCAACGGCAGGGGGCTTGGGGCACTGAAGCTTTCTTT; CDR3 protein: CAWNQRQGAWGTEAFF
V gene: TRBV11-1; D gene: .; clone size: .; J gene: TRBJ2-5; CDR3 DNA: TGTGCCAGCAGCATAACTAGGGAGACCCAGTACTTC; CDR3 protein: CASSITRETQYF
V gene: TRBV6-1; D gene: .; clone size: few; J gene: TRBJ2-1; CDR3 DNA: TGTGCCAGCAGCACCGGGGTCGGGGTCCATGAGCAGTTCTTC; CDR3 protein: CASSTGVGVHEQFF
V gene: TRBV18; D gene: .; clone size: .; J gene: TRBJ2-1; CDR3 DNA: TGTGCCAGCTCACCAGATCAGAGCTCCTACAATGAGCAGTTCTTC; CDR3 protein: CASSPDQSSYNEQFF
V gene: TRBV15; D gene: .; clone size: .; J gene: TRBJ1-3; CDR3 DNA: TGTGCCACCAGCAGAGATGCAGGGGTAGACACCATATATTTT; CDR3 protein: CATSRDAGVDTIYF
V gene: TRBV18; D gene: TRBD1; clone size: once; J gene: TRBJ1-5; CDR3 DNA: TGTGCCAGCTCACCTTCTGGAGGGGGCTATCAGCCCCAGCATTTT; CDR3 protein: CASSPSGGGYQPQHF
V gene: TRBV18; D gene: .; clone size: .; J gene: TRBJ2-5; CDR3 DNA: TGTGCCAGCTCACCAGTTAAACAAGAGACCCAGTACTTC; CDR3 protein: CASSPVKQETQYF
V gene: TRBV4-2; D gene: .; clone size: few; J gene: TRBJ1-1; CDR3 DNA: TGTGCCAGCAGCGCCAGGGTGGTGGGGAACACTGAAGCTTTCTTT; CDR3 protein: CASSARVVGNTEAFF
V gene: TRBV28; D gene: TRBD1; clone size: .; J gene: TRBJ1-2; CDR3 DNA: TGTGCCAGCAGTTTAACAGGGGGCAATGGCTACACCTTC; CDR3 protein: CASSLTGGNGYTF
V gene: TRBV7-8; D gene: .; clone size: .; J gene: TRBJ1-1; CDR3 DNA: TGTGCCAGCACCCTAGGGGGTAATGGGGATGAAGCTTTCTTT; CDR3 protein: CASTLGGNGDEAFF
V gene: TRBV9; D gene: .; clone size: .; J gene: TRBJ2-2; CDR3 DNA: TGTGCCAGCAGCCGGGTGCGCACCGGGGAGCTGTTTTTT; CDR3 protein: CASSRVRTGELFF
V gene: TRBV7-8; D gene: .; clone size: once; J gene: TRBJ2-7; CDR3 DNA: TGTGCCAGCAGCTCACAACAGCCTCCCTACGAGCAGTACTTC; CDR3 protein: CASSSQQPPYEQYF
V gene: TRBV5-4; D gene: TRBD1; clone size: .; J gene: TRBJ1-1; CDR3 DNA: TGTGCCAGCACCTGGGGACAGGGGGACACTGAAGCTTTCTTT; CDR3 protein: CASTWGQGDTEAFF
V gene: TRBV30; D gene: .; clone size: few; J gene: TRBJ2-2; CDR3 DNA: TGTGCCTGGAGTGAGAACACCGGGGAGCTGTTTTTT; CDR3 protein: CAWSENTGELFF
V gene: TRBV11-2; D gene: .; clone size: .; J gene: TRBJ1-1; CDR3 DNA: TGTGCCAGCAGCCCGCCGGCTTATGGAGCTTTCTTT; CDR3 protein: CASSPPAYGAFF
V gene: TRBV11-2; D gene: .; clone size: .; J gene: TRBJ2-7; CDR3 DNA: TGTGCCAGCAGCGCCAACTACGAGCAGTACTTC; CDR3 protein: CASSANYEQYF
V gene: TRBV7-8; D gene: .; clone size: .; J gene: TRBJ2-3; CDR3 DNA: TGTGCCAGCAGCTTTCCCTCTACAGATACGCAGTATTTT; CDR3 protein: CASSFPSTDTQYF
V gene: TRBV11-2; D gene: .; clone size: .; J gene: TRBJ1-1; CDR3 DNA: TGTGCCAGCAGCACCCACACTGAAGCTTTCTTT; CDR3 protein: CASSTHTEAFF
V gene: TRBV7-8; D gene: .; clone size: .; J gene: TRBJ2-3; CDR3 DNA: TGTGCCAGCAGCCCAGAGGGGGTTGCAGATACGCAGTATTTT; CDR3 protein: CASSPEGVADTQYF
V gene: TRBV19; D gene: TRBD2; clone size: .; J gene: TRBJ2-1; CDR3 DNA: TGTGCCAGCGGACTAGCGCGTGGGGGGAATGAGCAGTTCTTC; CDR3 protein: CASGLARGGNEQFF
V gene: TRBV5-6; D gene: .; clone size: .; J gene: TRBJ2-7; CDR3 DNA: TGTGCCAGCAGCTTAGCCAGGGGGGTCGAGCAGTACTTC; CDR3 protein: CASSLARGVEQYF
V gene: TRBV5-1; D gene: .; clone size: .; J gene: TRBJ2-2; CDR3 DNA: TGCGCCAGCAGCCAAGGACAGTTCACCGGGGAGCTGTTTTTT; CDR3 protein: CASSQGQFTGELFF
V gene: TRBV10-1; D gene: TRBD1; clone size: once; J gene: TRBJ2-7; CDR3 DNA: TGCGCCAGCAGCAGGGACAGGGGTTTCGGTGAGCAGTACTTC; CDR3 protein: CASSRDRGFGEQYF
V gene: TRBV11-2; D gene: .; clone size: .; J gene: TRBJ2-7; CDR3 DNA: TGTGCCAGCAGCTTAGGTGGACCCACCTACTTC; CDR3 protein: CASSLGGPTYF
V gene: TRBV10-3; D gene: .; clone size: .; J gene: TRBJ1-2; CDR3 DNA: TGTGCCTCCCACTACGGGGATGAGGCTAATGGCTACACCTTC; CDR3 protein: CASHYGDEANGYTF
V gene: TRBV6-6; D gene: TRBD1; clone size: .; J gene: TRBJ1-2; CDR3 DNA: TGTGCCAGCAGTGCAGGGGGCGGCTATGGCTACACCTTC; CDR3 protein: CASSAGGGYGYTF
V gene: TRBV15; D gene: .; clone size: .; J gene: TRBJ2-2; CDR3 DNA: TGTGCCACCAGCACGTTAGGTACCGGGGAGCTGTTTTTT; CDR3 protein: CATSTLGTGELFF